This is a list of T cell receptor beta chains from one sample in a study of T cell repertoires in aging, cancer and after chemotherapy. TCRdb reprocessed the multiplex PCR reads with MiXCR, giving one entry per CDR3 protein. In the table there are some 5,100 distinct CDR3 sequences, 20% to 25% of which are singletons. Sequencing input: blood. These receptors originate from a human donor in good health. The donor label of this sample is uncertain. The CDR3 runs from the conserved cysteine through the conserved F or W. The order of the fields is V gene, D gene, clone size, J gene, CDR3 protein, CDR3 DNA. The D gene is left open where the match is weak. Some rows mark clone size as missing; the rest say once, few, many or name a class of expanded clone.

TRBV2	TRBD2	.	TRBJ2-1	CASSEPGGPSINEQFF	TGTGCCAGCAGTGAACCGGGAGGGCCCTCTATCAATGAGCAGTTCTTC
TRBV12-3/TRBV12-4	TRBD1	medium-sized	TRBJ1-1	CASSFQGASEAFF	TGTGCCAGCAGTTTTCAGGGGGCCTCTGAAGCTTTCTTT
TRBV4-2	.	medium-sized	TRBJ2-6	CASSQDTGMGANVLTF	TGTGCCAGCAGCCAAGATACAGGGATGGGGGCCAACGTCCTGACTTTC
TRBV27	TRBD2	medium-sized	TRBJ2-1	CASRGGYSWGEQFF	TGTGCCAGCAGGGGAGGGTATTCATGGGGGGAGCAGTTCTTC
TRBV12-3/TRBV12-4	TRBD1	medium-sized	TRBJ2-7	CASSPPGTGWGTEQYF	TGTGCCAGCAGTCCCCCCGGGACAGGGTGGGGTACCGAGCAGTACTTC
TRBV5-4	.	.	TRBJ2-7	CASSSGQTYEQYF	TGTGCCAGCAGCTCCGGACAGACCTACGAGCAGTACTTC
TRBV5-4	.	medium-sized	TRBJ2-3	CASSLDLSDTQYF	TGTGCCAGCAGCTTGGATTTATCAGATACGCAGTATTTT
TRBV10-3	TRBD1	many	TRBJ1-5	CATDTGDNNQPQHF	TGTGCCACGGATACAGGGGATAACAATCAGCCCCAGCATTTT
TRBV27	TRBD2	.	TRBJ2-2	CASSFLLAGGTHTGELFF	TGTGCCAGCAGTTTCCTTCTAGCGGGGGGTACCCACACCGGGGAGCTGTTTTTT
TRBV6-5	TRBD1	medium-sized	TRBJ2-7	CASRPWQQGNYEQYF	TGTGCCAGCCGACCCTGGCAACAGGGGAACTACGAGCAGTACTTC
TRBV2	TRBD1	.	TRBJ2-2	CASKEFRDRDTGELFF	TGTGCCAGCAAAGAATTCCGGGACAGGGACACCGGGGAGCTGTTTTTT
TRBV10-3	.	.	TRBJ2-2	CATRASTGELFF	TGTGCCACCAGGGCCTCCACCGGGGAGCTGTTTTTT
TRBV5-1	TRBD1	few	TRBJ1-1	CASSQAGGYAEAFF	TGCGCCAGCAGCCAGGCAGGGGGCTATGCTGAAGCTTTCTTT
TRBV27	.	medium-sized	TRBJ1-3	CASSLISGNTIYF	TGTGCCAGCAGTTTAATATCTGGAAACACCATATATTTT
TRBV19	TRBD1	medium-sized	TRBJ1-3	CASSPRTGQSLENTIYF	TGTGCCAGTAGTCCGCGGACAGGGCAATCTCTTGAAAACACCATATATTTT
TRBV6-1	TRBD1	many	TRBJ1-2	CASSEADRVYGYTF	TGTGCCAGCAGTGAGGCTGACAGGGTCTATGGCTACACCTTC
TRBV12-3/TRBV12-4	.	.	TRBJ2-7	CASTDPTGEGMQYF	TGTGCCAGCACCGATCCGACAGGGGAGGGGATGCAGTACTTC
TRBV18	.	.	TRBJ1-1	CASSQPGGGGLGEAFF	TGTGCCAGCTCACAACCTGGGGGTGGAGGGCTCGGTGAAGCTTTCTTT
TRBV2	TRBD1	.	TRBJ2-3	CASILTGNTDTQYF	TGTGCCAGCATTTTGACAGGGAACACAGATACGCAGTATTTT
TRBV10-3	.	few	TRBJ2-4	CAISKSGGLIQYF	TGTGCCATCAGTAAAAGTGGGGGGCTCATTCAGTACTTC
TRBV10-1	.	few	TRBJ2-7	CASSSAHSVEQYF	TGCGCCAGCAGTTCTGCGCACTCAGTGGAGCAGTACTTC
TRBV6-4	.	medium-sized	TRBJ2-2	CASSELATGELFF	TGTGCCAGCAGTGAACTAGCTACCGGGGAGCTGTTTTTT
TRBV18	TRBD2	medium-sized	TRBJ2-1	CASSLTSGYNEQFF	TGTGCCAGCTCACTTACTAGCGGGTACAATGAGCAGTTCTTC
TRBV24-1	.	few	TRBJ2-5	CATSVPGRTETQYF	TGTGCCACCAGTGTCCCGGGGAGGACAGAGACCCAGTACTTC
TRBV7-6	.	many	TRBJ1-4	CASGQLATNEKLFF	TGTGCCAGCGGACAGTTGGCAACTAATGAAAAACTGTTTTTT
TRBV19	.	medium-sized	TRBJ2-3	CASSPTRHTQYF	TGTGCCAGTAGTCCGACGCGCCATACGCAGTATTTT
TRBV30	.	medium-sized	TRBJ2-1	CAWSVSGGGNEQFF	TGTGCCTGGAGTGTCTCGGGGGGCGGGAATGAGCAGTTCTTC
TRBV18	TRBD1	medium-sized	TRBJ1-2	CASSPFGTANYGYTF	TGTGCCAGCTCACCCTTTGGGACAGCTAACTATGGCTACACCTTC
TRBV6-5	.	medium-sized	TRBJ1-6	CASSLTFSYNSPLHF	TGTGCCAGCTCTCTTACCTTCTCCTATAATTCACCCCTCCACTTT
TRBV6-6	TRBD1	medium-sized	TRBJ2-1	CASSDLDRGDNEQFF	TGTGCCAGCTCTGACCTTGACAGGGGGGACAATGAGCAGTTCTTC
TRBV12-3/TRBV12-4	.	few	TRBJ1-5	CASSLSRYSNQPQHF	TGTGCCAGCAGTTTAAGCCGTTATAGCAATCAGCCCCAGCATTTT
TRBV30	TRBD1	medium-sized	TRBJ1-6	CAWTGGGSSYNSPLHF	TGTGCCTGGACAGGGGGCGGGAGCTCCTATAATTCACCCCTCCACTTT
TRBV19	TRBD2	.	TRBJ2-1	CASSIKGAGEQFF	TGTGCCAGTAGTATAAAAGGAGCGGGGGAGCAGTTCTTC
TRBV19	.	many	TRBJ1-1	CASSLDGDMNTEAFF	TGTGCCAGTAGTTTGGACGGCGATATGAACACTGAAGCTTTCTTT
TRBV11-2	TRBD1	.	TRBJ2-1	CASSLLGQRKSYNEQFF	TGTGCCAGCAGCTTACTGGGACAGAGAAAATCCTACAATGAGCAGTTCTTC
TRBV19	.	medium-sized	TRBJ1-5	CASKEPAGTNQPQHF	TGTGCCAGTAAAGAGCCCGCAGGGACAAATCAGCCCCAGCATTTT
TRBV18	.	many	TRBJ2-5	CASSPLIETQYF	TGTGCCAGCTCACCACTTATAGAGACCCAGTACTTC
TRBV19	.	many	TRBJ2-1	CASRNLPDSRGQFF	TGTGCCAGTAGAAACCTCCCCGACAGTAGGGGTCAATTCTTC
TRBV30	.	medium-sized	TRBJ1-6	CAWGRAGSPLHF	TGTGCCTGGGGACGGGCCGGATCACCCCTCCACTTT
TRBV5-1	.	medium-sized	TRBJ2-7	CASSQDTVGYEQYF	TGCGCCAGCAGCCAAGACACAGTTGGTTACGAGCAGTACTTC
TRBV7-9	TRBD1	few	TRBJ1-5	CASSDWGQDGPQPQHF	TGTGCCAGCAGCGACTGGGGACAGGATGGGCCCCAGCCCCAGCATTTT
TRBV10-1	.	.	TRBJ2-1	CASSITSGAGAEQFF	TGCGCCAGCAGTATCACCTCCGGGGCGGGGGCTGAGCAGTTCTTC
TRBV5-3	TRBD1	once	TRBJ2-2	CARGTGSTGELFF	TGTGCCAGGGGGACAGGTTCCACCGGGGAGCTGTTTTTT
TRBV27	.	medium-sized	TRBJ1-2	CASSFTRAYGYTF	TGTGCCAGCAGTTTTACCAGGGCCTATGGCTACACCTTC
TRBV5-5	TRBD1	medium-sized	TRBJ2-3	CASSDRGTDTQYF	TGTGCCAGCAGCGACAGGGGGACAGATACGCAGTATTTT
TRBV15	.	many	TRBJ2-1	CATSSSRDISEQFF	TGTGCCACCAGCAGTTCCCGGGACATCAGTGAGCAGTTCTTC
TRBV5-1	.	many	TRBJ2-3	CASSEQVTQYF	TGCGCCAGCAGCGAGCAGGTTACGCAGTATTTT
TRBV20-1	.	few	TRBJ1-2	CRVDGAGYTF	TGCAGAGTCGACGGTGCTGGCTACACCTTC
TRBV5-1	.	medium-sized	TRBJ2-5	CASSSQVIVDSPQETQYF	TGCGCCAGCAGCTCGCAGGTGATCGTTGACTCCCCACAAGAGACCCAGTACTTC
TRBV18	.	medium-sized	TRBJ2-2	CASSLGANTGELFF	TGTGCCAGCTCACTGGGGGCGAACACCGGGGAGCTGTTTTTT